This TCR beta chain came from a study of CD8+CD57+ T cells in acquired aplastic anemia. Study details: When averaged, DNA from sorted CD4+ and CD8+ cells came to about 2.9 ug.

CDR3 and TCR beta VDJ profiling relied on genomic DNA as the template. TCRdb analysed the reads with MiXCR anew, one entry per CDR3 protein. Seen here are around 200,000 distinct CDR3 sequences, 55% to 65% observed once, and the top ten hold more than 40%. All sequencing subjects had displayed CD8+CD57+ cell expansion on flow cytometry. Each of the patients presented with severe acquired aplastic anemia. Patients were untreated when blood was sampled. Per germline, CDR1 SNHLY and CDR2 FYNNEI. V gave up 1 base and J gave up 8 bases, with 21 bases separating them. This CDR3 has 18 amino acids. Sequenced sample: sorted CD4+, CD8+, or CD8+CD57+ T cells (not recorded which) from PBMCs. The V and J genes are TRBV2 and TRBJ1-6; D is unclear. The source is a human donor with aplastic anemia. Here the CDR3 DNA reads TGTGCCAGCAGTGAAGGTGACTCAAAGAGTTGGGGATATTCACCCCTCCACTTT. Protein: CASSEGDSKSWGYSPLHF.